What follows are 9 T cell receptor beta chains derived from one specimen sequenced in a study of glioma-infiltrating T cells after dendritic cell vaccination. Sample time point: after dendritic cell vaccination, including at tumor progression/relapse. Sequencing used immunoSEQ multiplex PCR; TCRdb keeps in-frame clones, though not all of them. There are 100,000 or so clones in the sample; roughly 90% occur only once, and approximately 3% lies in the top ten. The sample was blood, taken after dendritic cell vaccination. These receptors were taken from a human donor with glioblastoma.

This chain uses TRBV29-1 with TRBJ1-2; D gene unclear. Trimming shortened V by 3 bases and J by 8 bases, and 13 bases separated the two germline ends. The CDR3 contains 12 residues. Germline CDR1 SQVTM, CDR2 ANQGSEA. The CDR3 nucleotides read TGCAGCGTTGACCGTCGGTATGAAGGCTACACCTTC. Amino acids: CSVDRRYEGYTF.

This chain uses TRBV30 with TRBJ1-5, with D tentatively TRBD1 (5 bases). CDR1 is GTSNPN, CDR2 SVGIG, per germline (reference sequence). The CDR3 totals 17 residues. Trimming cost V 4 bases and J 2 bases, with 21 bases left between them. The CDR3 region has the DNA TGTGCCTGGACAGTGGCAGGGTTGGGATCGGGCAATCAGCCCCAGCATTTT. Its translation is CAWTVAGLGSGNQPQHF.

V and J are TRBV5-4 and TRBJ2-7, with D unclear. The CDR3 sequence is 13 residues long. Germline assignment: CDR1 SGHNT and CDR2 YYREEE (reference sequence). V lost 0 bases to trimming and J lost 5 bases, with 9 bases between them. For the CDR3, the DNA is TGTGCCAGCAGCTTGGGCCCGGCGGACGAGCAGTACTTC. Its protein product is CASSLGPADEQYF.

CDR3 in DNA: TGTGCCATCAGTGACTTCGTTCGGGAGTCGATTGACGAGCAGTACTTC. Translating gives CAISDFVRESIDEQYF. The chain is built from TRBV10-3 and TRBJ2-7, with a possible D match to TRBD2 (6 bases). Germline CDR1 and CDR2: ENHRY and SYGVKD. The CDR3 spans 16 residues. The V end was cut by 3 bases, the J end by 5 bases, with 20 bases between.

The DNA for the CDR3 is TGTGCCAGTAGTTCCCACAGGGGGTTGAGCATTGAAGCTTTCTTT. It is translated as CASSSHRGLSIEAFF. The chain is built from TRBV19 and TRBJ1-1, with 8 bases matching TRBD1. The CDR3 runs to 15 residues. The V gene's germline CDR1 is LNHDA and CDR2 SQIVND (reference sequence). Trimming at V came to 5 bases and at J to 7 bases, leaving 12 bases not matched to a gene.

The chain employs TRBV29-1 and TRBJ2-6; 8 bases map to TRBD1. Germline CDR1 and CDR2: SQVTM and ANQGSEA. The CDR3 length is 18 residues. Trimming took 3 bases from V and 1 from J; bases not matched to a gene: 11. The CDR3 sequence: CSVDQGAVSASGANVLTF. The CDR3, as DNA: TGCAGCGTTGACCAGGGGGCGGTTAGTGCGTCTGGGGCCAACGTCCTGACTTTC.

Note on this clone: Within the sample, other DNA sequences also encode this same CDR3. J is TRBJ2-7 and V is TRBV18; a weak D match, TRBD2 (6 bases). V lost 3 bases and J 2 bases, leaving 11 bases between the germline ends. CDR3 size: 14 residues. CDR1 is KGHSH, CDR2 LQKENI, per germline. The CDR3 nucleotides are TGTGCCAGCTCACCGGGGGGTCTTCCCTACGAGCAGTACTTC. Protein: CASSPGGLPYEQYF.

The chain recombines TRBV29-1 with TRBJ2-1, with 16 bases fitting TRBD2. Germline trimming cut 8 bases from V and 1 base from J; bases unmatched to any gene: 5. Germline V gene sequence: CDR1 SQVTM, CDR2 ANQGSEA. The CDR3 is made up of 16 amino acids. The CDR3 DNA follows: TGCAGCTCGGGGACTAGCGGGAGGGCGTCCTACAATGAGCAGTTCTTC. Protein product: CSSGTSGRASYNEQFF.

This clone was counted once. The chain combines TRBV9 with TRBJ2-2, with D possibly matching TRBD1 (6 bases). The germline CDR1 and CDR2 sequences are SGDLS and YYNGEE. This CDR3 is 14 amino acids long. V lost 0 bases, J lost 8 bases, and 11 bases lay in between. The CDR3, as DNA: TGTGCCAGCAGCGTAGGGCAGGGGTTAGGGGAGCTGTTTTTT. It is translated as CASSVGQGLGELFF.